These 4 T cell receptor beta chains originate from one sample sequenced in a study of shared clonotypes between healthy human individuals. Here immunoSEQ multiplex PCR was the method, and the copy in TCRdb shows in-frame clones only, minus some. Of about 1.5 million clones in the sample, roughly 96% were seen once. Sequencing was done on a sample of naive CD4+ T cells sorted from blood. As to subset: CD45RA+ positively selected. These receptors came from a man younger than 45 in good health.

The chain combines TRBV5-6 with TRBJ2-6; D gene uncertain. The CDR3 contains 15 residues. Looked up from germline, CDR1 is SGHDT and CDR2 is YYEEEE. The V and J ends lost 1 base and 5 bases respectively, with 10 bases between them. CDR3 protein: CASSLRTMRANVLTF. The CDR3 DNA reads TGTGCCAGCAGCTTGCGGACGATGAGGGCCAACGTCCTGACTTTC.

V is TRBV19 and J is TRBJ2-7; the D gene is possibly TRBD1 (6 bases). The CDR3 length is 13 residues. Looked up from germline, CDR1 is LNHDA and CDR2 is SQIVND (reference sequence). Trimming cost V 3 bases and J 5 bases, with 11 bases left between them. This chain's CDR3 is CASSINYRDEQYF. The CDR3 DNA reads TGTGCCAGTAGTATTAACTACAGGGACGAGCAGTACTTC.

The chain recombines TRBV21-1 with TRBJ2-1; TRBD1, the table's D call, lacks a check against the DNA. TRBV21-1 is given as a pseudogene. The CDR3 is 16 residues long. The CDR3, as DNA: TGTGCCAGCAGCCCGCGACAGGGCCTCTCCTACAATGAGCAGTTCTTC. Translating gives CASSPRQGLSYNEQFF.

This clone was observed a single time. V is TRBV18 and J is TRBJ1-1; D is unresolved. Trimming left V 3 bases short and J 1 base short, with 15 bases between. CDR1 KGHSH and CDR2 LQKENI come from the germline V gene. The CDR3 has 16 amino acids. CDR3 bases: TGTGCCAGCTCACCCCCCGGGTCCCGGAGGAACACTGAAGCTTTCTTT. Protein: CASSPPGSRRNTEAFF.